What follows is one TCR beta chain and its context. Its antigen is unidentified. This CDR3 has 11 amino acids. V was shortened by 7 bases and J by 7 bases, with 10 bases between the two germline ends. Germline CDR1 is SNHLY and CDR2 is FYNNEI. Amplification yielded TCR beta CDR3 regions, with RNA transcripts as the source. HTBI primers were the set used in a first-round RT-PCR of the TCR CDR3. TCRdb passed the multiplex PCR reads through MiXCR, listing each CDR3 protein once. The sample consists of some 350,000 distinct CDR3 sequences, approximately 25% of them appearing once. The data were obtained in a study of T cells in Graves' hyperthyroidism and ophthalmopathy. General study points: Ophthalmopathy was model-predicted a median approximately six months pre-onset. Most clonotypes that expanded in the thyroid above 0.001 also showed up in blood.

Newly diagnosed hyperthyroidism patients aged 18 to 65 years had disease lasting under 2 months. Clinical symptoms, serum thyroxine, TRAb, thyroid ultrasound and orbital computed tomography established diagnosis. This receptor was obtained from a man aged 45-65 years with Graves' hyperthyroidism. The source material was blood. The V call is TRBV2, the J call TRBJ1-2, with D tentatively TRBD1 (5 bases). The chain's CDR3 is CASMSGGGYTF. DNA of the CDR3: TGTGCCAGCATGTCTGGGGGTGGCTACACCTTC. The variable domain in full, completed from reference TRBV2 and TRBJ1-2, reads EPEVTQTPSHQVTQMGQEVILRCVPISNHLYFYWYRQILGQKVEFLVSFYNNEISEKSEIFDDQFSVERPDGSNFTLKIRSTKLEDSAMYFCASMSGGGYTFGSGTRLTVV.